The TCR beta chain under discussion was sequenced for a study of cytomegalovirus exposure and HLA in healthy donors. Study-wide results and limits: In a later analysis, specific HLA alleles were associated with around 17,000 TCR beta sequences at a 0.05 false discovery rate. A later analysis linked a missense DCLRE1C variant to TCR beta V- and J-gene trimming.

It was with 60 Vbeta and 13 Jbeta primers that the PCR ran. Sequencing was performed with immunoSEQ multiplex PCR; in TCRdb, only in-frame clones are kept and a portion is missing. The repertoire holds about 100,000 clones, with approximately 82% as singletons. Unrecorded immune exposure was likely among donors, who were nominally healthy when sampled. Points on this clone: Its cognate antigen is unknown.

The source is a woman aged 18-29 years in good health and CMV-seronegative. Sample: PBMCs.

The CDR3 reads CSVEVLGRGVTDTQYF. The CDR3 nucleotides read TGCAGCGTTGAAGTTCTTGGGCGGGGGGTCACAGATACGCAGTATTTT. The J gene is TRBJ2-3, the V gene TRBV29-1; 8 bases agree with TRBD2. V lost 1 base to trimming and J lost 2 bases; unmatched junction nucleotides: 8. The CDR3 has 16 residues. Germline CDR1 is SQVTM and CDR2 is ANQGSEA.